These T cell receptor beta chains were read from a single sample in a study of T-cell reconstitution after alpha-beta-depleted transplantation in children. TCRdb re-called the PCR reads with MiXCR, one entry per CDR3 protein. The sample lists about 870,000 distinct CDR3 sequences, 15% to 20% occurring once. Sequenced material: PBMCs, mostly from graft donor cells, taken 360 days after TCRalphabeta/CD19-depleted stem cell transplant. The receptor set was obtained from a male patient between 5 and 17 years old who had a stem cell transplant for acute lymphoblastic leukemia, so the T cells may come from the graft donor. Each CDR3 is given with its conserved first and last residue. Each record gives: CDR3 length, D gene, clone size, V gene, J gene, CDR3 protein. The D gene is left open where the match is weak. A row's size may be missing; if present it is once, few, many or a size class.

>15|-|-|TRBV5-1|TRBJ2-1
CASSLLTDSYNEQFF
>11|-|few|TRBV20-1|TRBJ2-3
CSASVADTQYF
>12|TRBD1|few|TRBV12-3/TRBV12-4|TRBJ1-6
CASSYSDRLFHF
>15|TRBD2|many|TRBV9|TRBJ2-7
CASLVSRGSGYEQYF
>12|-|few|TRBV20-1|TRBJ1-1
CTLPGGYTEAFF
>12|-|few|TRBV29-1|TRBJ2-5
CSVLQGFETQYF
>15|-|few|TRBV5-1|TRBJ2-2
CASSPRRAKAGELFF
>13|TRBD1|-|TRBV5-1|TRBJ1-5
CASSQGAGQPQHF
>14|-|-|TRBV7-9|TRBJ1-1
CASSPLDSTTEAFF
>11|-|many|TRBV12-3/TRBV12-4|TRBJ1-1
CASSFSTEAFF
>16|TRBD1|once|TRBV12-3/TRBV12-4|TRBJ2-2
CASKLQGVINTGELFF
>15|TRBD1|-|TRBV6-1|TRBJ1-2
CASSQNRGPFYGYTF
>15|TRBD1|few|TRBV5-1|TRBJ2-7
CASSTTGGAGYEQYF
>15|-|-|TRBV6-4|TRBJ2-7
CASTPARGFLNEQYF